A selection of T cell receptor beta chains follows, all from one sample in a study of blood T cell repertoires in COVID-19. Assay: immunoSEQ multiplex PCR; the TCRdb copy retains only in-frame clones and omits some. The sample contains 84,000 or so clones, more than 75% of which appear only once. The sequencing input was peripheral blood. The receptor set was obtained from a woman aged 80 or over with acute or convalescent COVID-19. CDR3s include the opening cysteine and the closing phenylalanine or tryptophan. The D gene is left open where the match is weak. Clone size is not always given. Where it is, it says once, few, many or a class for expanded clones.

TRBV7-8,TRBJ2-7,.,.,CASSPPTAGLLRYEQYF,TGTGCCAGCAGCCCTCCGACAGCCGGGCTACTCCGTTACGAGCAGTACTTC
TRBV28,TRBJ1-2,TRBD1,.,CASGQGVFGYTF,TGTGCCAGCGGACAGGGAGTGTTTGGCTACACCTTC
TRBV12-3/TRBV12-4,TRBJ1-1,.,once,CASSLPLTEAFF,TGTGCCAGCAGTCTCCCTCTCACTGAAGCTTTCTTT
TRBV5-4,TRBJ1-6,TRBD1,.,CASSSGTVNSPLHF,TGTGCCAGCAGCTCCGGGACAGTGAATTCACCCCTCCACTTT
TRBV6-2/TRBV6-3,TRBJ2-7,.,.,CASSYSQGGASYEQYF,TGTGCCAGCAGTTACTCGCAAGGGGGGGCGTCGTACGAGCAGTACTTC
TRBV19,TRBJ1-2,TRBD1,few,CASGRDRGNYGYTF,TGTGCCAGTGGACGGGACAGGGGAAACTATGGCTACACCTTC
TRBV19,TRBJ2-5,TRBD2,once,CASSPLAGGPVAQYF,TGTGCCAGTAGTCCACTAGCGGGAGGGCCCGTGGCCCAGTACTTC
TRBV28,TRBJ2-3,.,.,CASSLPADTQYF,TGTGCCAGCAGTCTTCCCGCAGATACGCAGTATTTT
TRBV5-5,TRBJ1-1,TRBD1,.,CASSGDSLTEAFF,TGTGCCAGCAGCGGGGACAGCCTAACTGAAGCTTTCTTT
TRBV7-2,TRBJ1-3,TRBD1,.,CASSSQKTGRNTIYF,TGTGCCAGCAGCTCCCAAAAGACAGGGAGAAACACCATATATTTT
TRBV18,TRBJ1-5,.,.,CASSPVDTNQPQHF,TGTGCCAGCTCACCGGTGGACACCAATCAGCCCCAGCATTTT
TRBV27,TRBJ2-5,.,.,CASGHQETQYF,TGTGCCAGCGGCCACCAAGAGACCCAGTACTTC
TRBV14,TRBJ2-1,TRBD2,.,CASSLPGGIYNEQFF,TGTGCCAGCAGCCTACCCGGGGGGATCTACAATGAGCAGTTCTTC
TRBV6-6,TRBJ1-1,.,.,CASRNLEPTEAFF,TGTGCCAGCAGGAACCTAGAACCCACTGAAGCTTTCTTT
TRBV20-1,TRBJ2-3,.,.,CSASSGLIDTQYF,TGCAGTGCTAGTTCGGGGTTAATAGATACGCAGTATTTT
TRBV20-1,TRBJ2-5,.,.,CSASKTVQETQYF,TGCAGTGCTAGTAAAACAGTTCAAGAGACCCAGTACTTC
TRBV14,TRBJ2-7,.,.,CASSQGLGPYEQYF,TGTGCCAGCAGCCAAGGCCTAGGTCCCTACGAGCAGTACTTC
TRBV6-5,TRBJ2-2,TRBD2,.,CASSLAGGPGELFF,TGTGCCAGCAGCCTAGCGGGAGGGCCCGGGGAGCTGTTTTTT
TRBV5-6,TRBJ1-2,TRBD1,once,CASSLDRGEMGYTF,TGTGCCAGCAGCCTGGACAGGGGTGAGATGGGCTACACCTTC
TRBV5-1,TRBJ1-1,TRBD1,.,CASSLEGTGGGRFTEAFF,TGCGCCAGCAGCTTGGAAGGAACAGGGGGCGGACGGTTCACTGAAGCTTTCTTT
TRBV5-1,TRBJ2-7,TRBD1,.,CASSLAGTGAAYYEQYF,TGCGCCAGCAGCTTGGCCGGGACAGGGGCCGCTTACTACGAGCAGTACTTC
TRBV6-5,TRBJ1-2,TRBD1,.,CASSYSGQGSNYGYTF,TGTGCCAGCAGTTACTCTGGACAGGGTTCTAACTATGGCTACACCTTC
TRBV19,TRBJ2-5,.,.,CASSYTGQQETQYF,TGTGCCAGTAGTTACACAGGGCAACAAGAGACCCAGTACTTC
TRBV27,TRBJ2-5,TRBD1,once,CAGSAGQGFLETQYF,TGTGCCGGCTCCGCGGGACAGGGTTTTCTAGAGACCCAGTACTTC
TRBV27,TRBJ1-2,TRBD1,.,CASRDRGGYTF,TGTGCCAGTAGGGACAGGGGCGGCTACACCTTC
TRBV4-1,TRBJ1-1,.,.,CASSQYRVSGTEAFF,TGCGCCAGCAGCCAGTACAGGGTTTCGGGTACTGAAGCTTTCTTT